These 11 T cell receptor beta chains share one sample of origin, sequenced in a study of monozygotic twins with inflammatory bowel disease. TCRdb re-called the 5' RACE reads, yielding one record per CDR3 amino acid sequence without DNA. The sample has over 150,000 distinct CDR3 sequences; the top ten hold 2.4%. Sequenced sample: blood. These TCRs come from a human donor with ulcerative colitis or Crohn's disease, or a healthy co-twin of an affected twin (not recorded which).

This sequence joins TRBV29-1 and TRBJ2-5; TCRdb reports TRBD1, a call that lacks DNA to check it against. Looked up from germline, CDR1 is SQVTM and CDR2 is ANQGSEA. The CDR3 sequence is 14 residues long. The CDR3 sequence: CSVEKGQVQETQYF.

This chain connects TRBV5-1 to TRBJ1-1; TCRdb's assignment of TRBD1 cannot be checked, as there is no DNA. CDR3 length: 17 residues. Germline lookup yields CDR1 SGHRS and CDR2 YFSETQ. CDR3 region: CASSLYPGQIMNTEAFF.

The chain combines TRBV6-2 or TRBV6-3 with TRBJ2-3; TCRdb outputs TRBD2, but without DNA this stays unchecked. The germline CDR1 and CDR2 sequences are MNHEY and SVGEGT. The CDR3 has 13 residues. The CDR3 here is CASSKDSTDTQYF.

CDR3 protein: CASSYEGRGETQYF. This sequence joins TRBV6-5 and TRBJ2-5; the D call from TCRdb, TRBD1, cannot be confirmed without DNA. The CDR3 extends over 14 amino acids. Germline CDR1 MNHEY, CDR2 SVGAGI.

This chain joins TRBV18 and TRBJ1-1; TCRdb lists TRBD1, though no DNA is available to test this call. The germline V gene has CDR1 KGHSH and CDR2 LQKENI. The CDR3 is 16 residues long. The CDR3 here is CASSPVTVGWNTEAFF.

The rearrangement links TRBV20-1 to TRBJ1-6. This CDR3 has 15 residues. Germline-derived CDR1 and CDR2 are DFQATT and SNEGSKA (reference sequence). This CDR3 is CSALDRGSYNSPLHF.

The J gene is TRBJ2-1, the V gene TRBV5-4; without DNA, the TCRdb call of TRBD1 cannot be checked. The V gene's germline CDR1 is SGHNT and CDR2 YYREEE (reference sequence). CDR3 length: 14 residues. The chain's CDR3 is CASSLAGENNEQFF.

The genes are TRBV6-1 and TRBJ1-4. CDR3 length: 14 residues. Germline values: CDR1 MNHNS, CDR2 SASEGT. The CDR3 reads CASRSTATNEKLFF.

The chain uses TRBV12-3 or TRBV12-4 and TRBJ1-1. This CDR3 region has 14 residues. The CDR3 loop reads CASSLAGPTTEAFF.

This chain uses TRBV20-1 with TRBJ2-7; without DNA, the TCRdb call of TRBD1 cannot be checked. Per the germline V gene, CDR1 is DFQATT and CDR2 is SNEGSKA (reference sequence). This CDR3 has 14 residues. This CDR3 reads CSASPPGRPEEQYF.

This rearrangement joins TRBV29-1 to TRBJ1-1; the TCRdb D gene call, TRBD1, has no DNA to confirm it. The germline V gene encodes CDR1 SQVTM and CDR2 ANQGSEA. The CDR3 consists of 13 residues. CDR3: CSVLGAYDTEAFF.